The sequence of this TCR beta chain was determined in a study of graft-versus-host responses after intestinal transplantation. The data were produced by immunoSEQ multiplex PCR, yet TCRdb's version contains in-frame clones alone and is incomplete. The sample gives roughly 14,000 clones, just under 75% of which show up once; about 3.5% is in the top ten. Tissue processing of the graft released intraepithelial and lamina propria lymphocytes from it. The sequencing used ileum tissue, collected 14 days after transplant. This TCR came from a human patient who received an intestinal transplant, so some T cells may come from the graft donor.

The CDR3 here is CASSLAKEGSYEQYF. The CDR3, as DNA: TGTGCCAGTAGCCTTGCTAAGGAGGGCAGCTACGAGCAGTACTTC. This rearrangement joins TRBV19 to TRBJ2-7, with a tentative D call TRBD2 (6 bases). Germline V lookup: CDR1 LNHDA, CDR2 SQIVND (reference sequence). This CDR3 has 15 residues. V was cut by 6 bases and J by 3 bases, with 18 bases left in between.